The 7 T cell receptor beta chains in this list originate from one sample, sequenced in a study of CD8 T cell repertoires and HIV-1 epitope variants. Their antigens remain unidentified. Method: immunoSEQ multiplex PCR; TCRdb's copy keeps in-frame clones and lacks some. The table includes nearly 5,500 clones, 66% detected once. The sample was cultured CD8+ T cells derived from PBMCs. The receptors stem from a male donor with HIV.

CDR3 loop: CASSFYSGRRGETQYF. The CDR3 DNA reads as TGCGCCAGCAGTTTTTATAGCGGGAGAAGGGGAGAGACCCAGTACTTC. The chain combines TRBV5-1 with TRBJ2-5; TRBD2 aligns across 9 bases. Looked up from germline, CDR1 is SGHRS and CDR2 is YFSETQ. The CDR3 sequence is 16 residues long. With 5 bases clipped from V and 4 bases from J, the junction kept 12 bases outside the gene matches.

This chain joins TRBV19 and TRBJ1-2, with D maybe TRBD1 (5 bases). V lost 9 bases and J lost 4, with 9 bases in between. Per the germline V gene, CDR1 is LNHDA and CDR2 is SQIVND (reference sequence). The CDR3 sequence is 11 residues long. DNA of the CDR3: TGTGCCAGCTCTCAGGGCTATGGCTACACCTTC. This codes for CASSQGYGYTF.

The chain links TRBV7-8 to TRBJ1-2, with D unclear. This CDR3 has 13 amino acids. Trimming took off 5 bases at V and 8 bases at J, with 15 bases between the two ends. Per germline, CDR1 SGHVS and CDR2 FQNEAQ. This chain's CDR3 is CASSRTESRGYTF. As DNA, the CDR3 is TGTGCCAGCAGCCGCACTGAGTCCCGGGGCTACACCTTC.

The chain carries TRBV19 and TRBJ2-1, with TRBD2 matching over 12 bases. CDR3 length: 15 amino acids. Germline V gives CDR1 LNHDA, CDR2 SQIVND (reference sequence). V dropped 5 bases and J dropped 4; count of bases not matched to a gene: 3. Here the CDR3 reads CASSSGTSGYNEQFF. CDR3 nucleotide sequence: TGTGCCAGTAGTTCCGGGACTAGCGGGTACAATGAGCAGTTCTTC.

As DNA, the CDR3 is TGCGCCAGCAGCCAAGGGTCGGGTGGATTTTACACTGAAGCTTTCTTT. Protein sequence: CASSQGSGGFYTEAFF. The chain is built from TRBV4-3 and TRBJ1-1; no clear D. The CDR3 has 16 residues. Trimming removed 1 base at V and 3 bases at J, with 15 bases between. Germline CDR1 and CDR2: LGHNA and YSLEER.

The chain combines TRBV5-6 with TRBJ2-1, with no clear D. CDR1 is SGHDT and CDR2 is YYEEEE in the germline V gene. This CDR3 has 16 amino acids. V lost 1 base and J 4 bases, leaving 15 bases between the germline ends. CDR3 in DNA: TGTGCCAGCAGCTTGCGGTCAGCATTTGGATACAATGAGCAGTTCTTC. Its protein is CASSLRSAFGYNEQFF.

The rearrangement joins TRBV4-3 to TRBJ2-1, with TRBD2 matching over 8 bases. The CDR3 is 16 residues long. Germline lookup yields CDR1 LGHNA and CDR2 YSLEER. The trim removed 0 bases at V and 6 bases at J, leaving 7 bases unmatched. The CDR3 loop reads CASSQDPAGASNEQFF. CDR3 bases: TGCGCCAGCAGCCAAGACCCAGCGGGGGCCTCCAATGAGCAGTTCTTC.